This TCR beta chain was captured by sequencing in a study of cytomegalovirus exposure and HLA in healthy donors. As for the study in general: About 79 million unique TCRs from HLA-typed donors were held in an early data release. Study observations and caveats: It was only CMV serostatus that was available as immune exposure information. Most TCR sequences showed up rarely, but some public TCRs showed up in many donors.

Turning to this clone: Its specificity is unknown.

PCR involved 60 Vbeta and 13 Jbeta primers. TCRdb's table, derived via immunoSEQ multiplex PCR, lists solely in-frame clones and lacks some. The data contain approximately 190,000 clones, more than 75% of them seen just once; the ten biggest clones take up 13% to 15%. Germline V gene sequence: CDR1 SGDLS, CDR2 YYNGEE. Between the trimmed V and J ends, which lost 3 bases and 7 bases, there was a span of 19 bases. This CDR3 is built from 15 residues. The chain recombines TRBV9 with TRBJ2-5; weak D call: TRBD2 (6 bases). The specimen was PBMCs. The origin of this receptor is a woman younger than 45 in good health and CMV-seropositive. In nucleotides, the CDR3 is TGTGCCAGCAGCGGCCACCCTAATCGGGGGTGGACCCAGTACTTC. Its translation is CASSGHPNRGWTQYF.